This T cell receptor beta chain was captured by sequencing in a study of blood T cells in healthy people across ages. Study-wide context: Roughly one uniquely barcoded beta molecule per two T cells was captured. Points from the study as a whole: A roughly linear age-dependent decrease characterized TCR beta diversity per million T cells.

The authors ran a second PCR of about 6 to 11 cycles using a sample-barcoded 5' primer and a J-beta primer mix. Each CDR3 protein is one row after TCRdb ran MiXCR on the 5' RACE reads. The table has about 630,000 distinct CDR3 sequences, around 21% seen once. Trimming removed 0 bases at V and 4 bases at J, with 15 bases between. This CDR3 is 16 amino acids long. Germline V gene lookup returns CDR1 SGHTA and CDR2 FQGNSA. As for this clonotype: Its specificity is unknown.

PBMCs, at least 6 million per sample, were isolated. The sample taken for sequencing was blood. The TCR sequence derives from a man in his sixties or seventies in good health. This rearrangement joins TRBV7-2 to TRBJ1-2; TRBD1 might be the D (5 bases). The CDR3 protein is CASSLAEGTRIYGYTF. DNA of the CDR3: TGTGCCAGCAGCTTAGCGGAAGGGACGCGAATCTATGGCTACACCTTC.